The entry below describes one T cell receptor (beta chain). Its antigen is still unknown. The record originates from a study of cytomegalovirus exposure and HLA in healthy donors. Study-wide results and caveats: Per a later analysis, HLA-associated TCR beta chains showed more clonal expansion than other, equally common TCR beta chains.

Primers: 60 Vbeta forward and 13 Jbeta reverse. Only in-frame clones appear in the TCRdb table, and some are missing; sequencing was by immunoSEQ multiplex PCR. There are roughly 200,000 clones in the sample; around 80% occur only once, and around 1.7% lies in the top ten. This CDR3 has 16 residues. Germline V lookup: CDR1 MDHEN, CDR2 SYDVKM. The V end lost 2 bases, the J end lost 9 bases, and 20 bases lay between the germline ends. The V gene is TRBV28, the J gene TRBJ2-1; the D gene is possibly TRBD2 (7 bases). The receptor was isolated from a man aged 45 to 65 in good health and CMV-seronegative. Sample: PBMCs. CDR3 residues: CASSLDFMGGQCEQFF. DNA of the CDR3: TGTGCCAGCAGTTTAGATTTTATGGGGGGGCAATGTGAGCAGTTCTTC.